The 10 T cell receptor beta chains below all came from one sample that was sequenced in a study of post-analysis software for immune sequencing data (dated by TCRdb to between 2014 and 2017). No antigen has been assigned to these receptors. Here is what the overall study found, with its caveats: Roughly 5 TRBV segments, including TRBV5-6, TRBV5-1 and TRBV20-1, were significantly more frequent in patients than controls.

The library relied on PCR. Sequencing was carried out with an Illumina HiSeq 2500. To reduce PCR and sequencing biases, unique molecular identifiers were incorporated into the TCR beta cDNA libraries. TCRdb took the public reads, trimmed them with fastp at Q25, ran MiXCR for clone calling and kept in-frame beta chains. Each record represents a unique CDR3 protein, reported with the most common genes and DNA among its rows. The sample table lists hundreds of thousands of distinct CDR3 sequences, approximately 59% of them with a count of one. The ten largest clonotypes hold over 9% of the sample. Specimen: blood. The receptors stem from a girl aged 2-10 years with multiple sclerosis.

This clonotype was counted a few times. The rearrangement links TRBV4-1 to TRBJ1-4; D gene unclear. The ends were cut back, 3 bases at V and 7 bases at J, with 15 bases in the middle. CDR1 is MGHRA, CDR2 YSYEKL, per germline. This CDR3 region has 15 residues. Here the CDR3 reads CASSQPGRFGEKLFF. CDR3 DNA sequence: TGCGCCAGCAGCCAGCCCGGGAGGTTTGGTGAAAAACTGTTTTTT.

The rearrangement uses TRBV7-2 and TRBJ2-1, with TRBD2 identical over 8 bases. Germline values: CDR1 SGHTA, CDR2 FQGNSA. Unmatched junction bases numbered 7, after V lost 5 bases and J lost 4 bases. The CDR3 has 15 residues. CDR3 DNA: TGTGCCAGCAGCCCAAGAGCGGGGGTATACAATGAGCAGTTCTTC. This gives the protein CASSPRAGVYNEQFF.

This clonotype was seen only a few times. The genes are TRBV20-1 and TRBJ2-7, with D hard to call. The tail of the sequence fits TRBJ2-5 better, so the J call may be wrong. The CDR3 length is 12 residues. CDR1 is DFQATT and CDR2 is SNEGSKA in the germline V gene (reference sequence). CDR3 residues: CSAGLTWETQYF. CDR3 bases: TGCAGTGCTGGCCTGACGTGGGAGACCCAGTACTTC.

The chain is built from TRBV6-2 or TRBV6-3 and TRBJ2-3, with D possibly TRBD1 on 6 matching bases. V lost 2 bases to trimming and J lost 6 bases, with 15 bases between them. CDR3 length: 15 residues. CDR1 is MNHEY and CDR2 is SVGEGT in the germline V gene. CDR3 in DNA: TGTGCCAGCAGTTACCCCTTAGGGACATCGGATACGCAGTATTTT. This encodes CASSYPLGTSDTQYF.

This chain uses TRBV5-5 with TRBJ2-5; TRBD2 matches at 9 bases. The CDR3 runs to 16 residues. The trim removed 2 bases at V and 4 bases at J, leaving 9 bases unmatched. CDR1 SGHKS and CDR2 YYEKEE come from the germline V gene (reference sequence). The CDR3 here is CASSFHRSGRLETQYF. The CDR3 DNA reads TGTGCCAGCAGCTTCCATAGGAGCGGGAGGTTAGAGACCCAGTACTTC.

The DNA of the CDR3 is TGTGCCAGCAGCCCCGGGGCAGGGGGCGGATATGCAGATACGCAGTATTTT. Residues: CASSPGAGGGYADTQYF. The J gene is TRBJ2-3, the V gene TRBV7-9, with 8 bases fitting TRBD1. This CDR3 contains 17 residues. Germline values: CDR1 SEHNR, CDR2 FQNEAQ (reference sequence). V lost 5 bases to trimming and J lost 4 bases; unmatched junction nucleotides: 14.

The chain combines TRBV7-9 with TRBJ2-1; the D gene is possibly TRBD2 (5 bases). The CDR3 consists of 15 residues. The germline gives CDR1 SEHNR, CDR2 FQNEAQ (reference sequence). Trimming took 1 base from V and 5 from J, leaving 12 bases between them. The DNA of the CDR3 is TGTGCCAGCAGCTTAGACGGGGTCGGGCACAATGAGCAGTTCTTC. As protein: CASSLDGVGHNEQFF.

This chain connects TRBV4-1 to TRBJ2-7, with TRBD2 matching over 7 bases. Per the germline V gene, CDR1 is MGHRA and CDR2 is YSYEKL. There are 14 residues in the CDR3. V lost 3 bases and J lost 4; bases outside the gene matches: 6. The CDR3 protein is CASSHTWEGYEQYF. The CDR3 region has the DNA TGCGCCAGCAGCCATACATGGGAGGGATACGAGCAGTACTTC.

The chain carries TRBV20-1 and TRBJ1-1, with 8 bases aligning to TRBD1. CDR1 is DFQATT, CDR2 SNEGSKA, per germline (reference sequence). The V gene end was trimmed by 6 bases and the J gene end by 5 bases; junction bases not matched to a gene: 5. CDR3 length: 12 residues. This CDR3 is CSAPDRDTEAFF. CDR3 nucleotide sequence: TGCAGTGCACCGGACAGGGATACTGAAGCTTTCTTT.

The CDR3 here is CSVRQGSTGELFF. The CDR3 DNA sequence: TGCAGCGTCCGACAGGGGAGCACCGGGGAGCTGTTTTTT. J is TRBJ2-2 and V is TRBV29-1; TRBD1 matches at 8 bases. CDR3 length: 13 residues. Trimming cost V 6 bases and J 4 bases; bases outside gene matches: 4. Per germline, CDR1 SQVTM and CDR2 ANQGSEA.